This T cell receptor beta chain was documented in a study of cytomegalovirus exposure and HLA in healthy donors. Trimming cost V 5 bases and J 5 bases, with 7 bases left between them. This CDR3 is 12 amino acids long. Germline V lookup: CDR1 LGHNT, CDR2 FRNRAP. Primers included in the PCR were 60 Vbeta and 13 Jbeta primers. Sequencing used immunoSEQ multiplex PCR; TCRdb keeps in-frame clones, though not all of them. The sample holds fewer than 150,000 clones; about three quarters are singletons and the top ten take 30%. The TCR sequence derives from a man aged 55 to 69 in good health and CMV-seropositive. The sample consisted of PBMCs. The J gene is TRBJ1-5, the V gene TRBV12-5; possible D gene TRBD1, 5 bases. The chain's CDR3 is CASGLGDQPQHF. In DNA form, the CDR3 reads TGTGCTAGTGGTCTAGGGGATCAGCCCCAGCATTTT.